This TCR beta chain was captured in a study of blood T cell repertoires in COVID-19. Enrollees, about 18 to 95 years old, lived in approximately 25 US areas. CDR1 is SGHAT, CDR2 FQNNGV, per germline. The V gene end was trimmed by 0 bases and the J gene end by 4 bases; junction bases not matched to a gene: 2. The CDR3 has 15 amino acids. Authors' analysis steps: Estimated nucleated cell counts came from reference gene primer amplification. The data were produced by immunoSEQ multiplex PCR, yet TCRdb's version contains in-frame clones alone and is incomplete. V, J and clone size are taken as reported in that table, and D and trimming were inferred from the DNA itself. The top ten hold 3% to 4% of the sample, which has 200,000 to 250,000 clones, 75% to 90% seen once.

The rearrangement links TRBV11-2 to TRBJ1-3, with 8 bases that match TRBD1. The sequence was collected from a woman aged 18-29 years in a cohort exposed to, infected with or recovered from COVID-19 (not recorded which). Sequencing was performed on PBMCs or T cells enriched from blood (not recorded which). The CDR3 nucleotides read TGTGCCAGCAGCTTAGACAGGGGGCTAGGAAACACCATATATTTT. Amino acid sequence: CASSLDRGLGNTIYF.